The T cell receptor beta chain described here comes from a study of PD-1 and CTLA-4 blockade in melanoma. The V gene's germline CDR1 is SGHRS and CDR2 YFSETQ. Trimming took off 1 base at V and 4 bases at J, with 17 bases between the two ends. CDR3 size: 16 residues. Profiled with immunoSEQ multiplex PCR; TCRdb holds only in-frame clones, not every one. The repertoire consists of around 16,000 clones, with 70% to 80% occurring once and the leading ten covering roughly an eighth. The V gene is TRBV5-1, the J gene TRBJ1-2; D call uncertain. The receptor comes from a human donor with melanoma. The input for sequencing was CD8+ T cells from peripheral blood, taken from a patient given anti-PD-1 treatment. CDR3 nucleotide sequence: TGCGCCAGCAGCTTGCATCTGTCGGGGATAGGCTATGGCTACACCTTC. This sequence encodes CASSLHLSGIGYGYTF. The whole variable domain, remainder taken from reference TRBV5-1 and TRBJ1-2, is KAGVTQTPRYLIKTRGQQVTLSCSPISGHRSVSWYQQTPGQGLQFLFEYFSETQRNKGNFPGRFSGRQFSNSRSEMNVSTLELGDSALYLCASSLHLSGIGYGYTFGSGTRLTVV.